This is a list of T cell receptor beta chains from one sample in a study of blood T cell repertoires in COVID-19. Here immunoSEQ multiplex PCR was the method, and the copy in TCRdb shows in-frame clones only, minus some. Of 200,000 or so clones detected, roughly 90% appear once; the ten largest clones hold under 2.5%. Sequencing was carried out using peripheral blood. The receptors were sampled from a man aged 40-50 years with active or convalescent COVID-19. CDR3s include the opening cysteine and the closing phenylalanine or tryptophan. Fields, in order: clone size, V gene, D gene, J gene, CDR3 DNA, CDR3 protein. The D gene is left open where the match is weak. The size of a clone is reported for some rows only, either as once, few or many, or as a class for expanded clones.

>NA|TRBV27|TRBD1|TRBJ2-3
TGTGCCAGCAGTGACGGGACAGACCTTAGCACAGATACGCAGTATTTT
CASSDGTDLSTDTQYF
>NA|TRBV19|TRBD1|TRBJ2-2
TGTGCCAGTTCCAGGACAGGGGACACCGGGGAGCTGTTTTTT
CASSRTGDTGELFF
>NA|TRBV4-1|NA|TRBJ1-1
TGCGCCAGCAGCCAAGTTGTTCGCCGACTTCAGGGGACGCAAGGCGCTGAAGCTTTCTTT
CASSQVVRRLQGTQGAEAFF
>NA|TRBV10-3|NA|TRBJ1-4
TGTGCCATCGCGGGGCGGCTAGGGGAAAAACTGTTTTTT
CAIAGRLGEKLFF
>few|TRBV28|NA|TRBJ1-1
TGTGCCAGCAGTTTATTCGCGGCAGCTCTCATGAACACTGAAGCTTTCTTT
CASSLFAAALMNTEAFF
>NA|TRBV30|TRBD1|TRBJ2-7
TGTGCCTGGACTCGCCGGGACAGGGGCCCCTACGAGCAGTACTTC
CAWTRRDRGPYEQYF
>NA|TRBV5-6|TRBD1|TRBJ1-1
TGTGCCAGCAGCTCAGACAGGGGGATGGGCACTGAAGCTTTCTTT
CASSSDRGMGTEAFF
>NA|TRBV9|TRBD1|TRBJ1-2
TGTGCCAGCAGCGGCGGAGTTGACATGGACAGGGGCTACACCTTC
CASSGGVDMDRGYTF
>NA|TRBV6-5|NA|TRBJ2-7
TGTGCCAGCAGTTACTCCGAGTCAGGGGTTTACGAGCAGTACTTC
CASSYSESGVYEQYF
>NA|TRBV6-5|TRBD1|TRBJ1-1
TGTGCCAGCAGCTTCGGACAGGGTGTAGCTGAAGCTTTCTTT
CASSFGQGVAEAFF
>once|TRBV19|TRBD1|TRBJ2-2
TGTGCCAGTACCGCGTTGTACAGGGGGCGGATCGGGGAGCTGTTTTTT
CASTALYRGRIGELFF
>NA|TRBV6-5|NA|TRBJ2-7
TGTGCCAGCAGCAAGGGCCAGGGCGCGTCTTACGAGCAGTACTTC
CASSKGQGASYEQYF
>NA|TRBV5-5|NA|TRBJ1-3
TGTGCCAGCAGCTTGGACCTACTGACAGGCCAGAATGGAAACACCATATATTTT
CASSLDLLTGQNGNTIYF
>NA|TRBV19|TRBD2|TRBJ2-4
TGTGCCAGTAGTATCGGGCTAGCGGGAAACATTCAGTACTTC
CASSIGLAGNIQYF
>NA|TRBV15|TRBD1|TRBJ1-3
TGTGCCACCAGCAGAGGCCGACCGGGGACAGGCGCGGGAAACACCATATATTTT
CATSRGRPGTGAGNTIYF
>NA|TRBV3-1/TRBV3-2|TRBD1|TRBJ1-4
TGTGCCAGCAGCGAGAGGGGCAGGGGGAATGAAAAACTGTTTTTT
CASSERGRGNEKLFF
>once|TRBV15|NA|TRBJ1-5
TGTGCCACCAGCGACGGGGGCAATCAGCCCCAGCATTTT
CATSDGGNQPQHF
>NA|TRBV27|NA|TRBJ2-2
TGTGCCACCCGGGAGTGGGAGAACACCGGGGAGCTGTTTTTT
CATREWENTGELFF
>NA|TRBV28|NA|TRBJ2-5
TGTGCCAGCACACCCGGTGGGGGCGCGAAGACCCAGTACTTC
CASTPGGGAKTQYF
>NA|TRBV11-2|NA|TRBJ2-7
TGTGCCAGCAGCTCAACCTACGAGCAGTACTTC
CASSSTYEQYF
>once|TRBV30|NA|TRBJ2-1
TGTGCCTGGAGTGTACCGGGGGATGAGCAGTTCTTC
CAWSVPGDEQFF
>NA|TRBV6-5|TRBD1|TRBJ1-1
TGTGCCAGCGTTCGAACAGGGGGCCGGACTGAAGCTTTCTTT
CASVRTGGRTEAFF
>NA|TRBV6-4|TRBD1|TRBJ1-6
TGTGCCAGCAGACAACAGGGGGCTTCGGGTTCACCCCTCCACTTT
CASRQQGASGSPLHF
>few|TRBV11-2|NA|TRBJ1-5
TGTGCCAGCAGCTTGTCACCCTTGGGCCCGGCCGGGCCCCAGCATTTT
CASSLSPLGPAGPQHF